This is a list of T cell receptor beta chains from one sample in a study of cytomegalovirus exposure and HLA in healthy donors. TCRdb's table, derived via immunoSEQ multiplex PCR, lists solely in-frame clones and lacks some. The sample contains about 61,000 clones, 89% of which appear only once. The sequencing input was PBMCs. The receptors come from a man aged 30 to 39 in good health and CMV-seropositive. The CDR3 runs from the conserved cysteine through the conserved F or W. A D gene is named only where the DNA matches it firmly. Expanded clones get a size class; other rows say once, few or many, or leave the size out.

size	J	D	V	CDR3	DNA
.	TRBJ2-5	TRBD1	TRBV9	CASSVDTGVETQYF	TGTGCCAGCAGCGTAGATACAGGGGTGGAGACCCAGTACTTC
.	TRBJ2-7	TRBD1	TRBV9	CASSVGQGRYEQYF	TGTGCCAGCAGCGTAGGACAGGGAAGGTACGAGCAGTACTTC
.	TRBJ2-4	.	TRBV7-3	CASSLAGTAKNIQYF	TGTGCCAGCAGCTTAGCGGGAACGGCCAAAAACATTCAGTACTTC
once	TRBJ2-2	.	TRBV2	CASSDQRPNTGELFF	TGTGCCAGCAGTGACCAGCGCCCGAACACCGGGGAGCTGTTTTTT
.	TRBJ2-1	TRBD2	TRBV28	CASSPKREGRYNEQFF	TGTGCCAGCAGTCCGAAGCGGGAGGGCCGTTACAATGAGCAGTTCTTC
.	TRBJ2-1	TRBD2	TRBV7-9	CASSLSLFSGRDDEQFF	TGTGCCAGCAGCTTAAGCTTGTTCAGCGGGAGGGACGATGAGCAGTTCTTC
.	TRBJ2-7	TRBD2	TRBV10-3	CATWTSGRARYGEQYF	TGTGCCACCTGGACTAGCGGGAGGGCCAGGTACGGCGAGCAGTACTTC
.	TRBJ2-6	TRBD1	TRBV19	CASSRQGRGHGANVLTF	TGTGCCAGTAGTCGACAGGGACGCGGGCATGGGGCCAACGTCCTGACTTTC
.	TRBJ2-7	.	TRBV6-1	CACSEVGVGEQYF	TGTGCCTGCAGTGAAGTGGGAGTGGGCGAGCAGTACTTC
once	TRBJ2-1	TRBD2	TRBV28	CASSQAPSGRGNEQFF	TGTGCCAGCAGTCAGGCCCCTAGCGGGAGAGGCAATGAGCAGTTCTTC
.	TRBJ2-1	TRBD1	TRBV7-9	CASSAAGTGGNEQFF	TGTGCCAGCAGCGCGGCCGGGACAGGGGGCAATGAGCAGTTCTTC
.	TRBJ2-1	.	TRBV19	CASSPRELHNEQFF	TGTGCCAGTAGTCCCCGGGAGTTACACAATGAGCAGTTCTTC
once	TRBJ2-7	.	TRBV7-7	CASSKLATYEQYF	TGTGCTAGCAGCAAACTAGCTACCTACGAGCAGTACTTC
.	TRBJ2-7	.	TRBV5-4	CASSLKGNSEQYF	TGTGCCAGCAGCTTGAAGGGGAATAGCGAGCAGTACTTC